This T cell receptor beta chain was documented in a study of T cell responses to AZD1222 COVID-19 vaccine. The protocol was immunoSEQ multiplex PCR, while the TCRdb copy is restricted to in-frame clones and leaves out a portion. Among about 86,000 clones listed, approximately 90% were seen once. Note on this clone: Its antigen is not identified.

The CDR3 contains 16 residues. CDR1 is LNHDA, CDR2 SQIVND, per germline (reference sequence). The V gene end was trimmed by 1 base and the J gene end by 2 bases; junction bases not matched to a gene: 3. Notes on the study in general: Two doses of AZD1222 preceded a rise in Spike-specific TCR breadth and depth. Donors, mostly white British, included more females; clonal diversity was possibly underestimated.

This TCR came from an adult who received the AZD1222 COVID-19 vaccine. The sequencing used peripheral blood, collected 28 days after the second AZD1222 dose. V is TRBV19 and J is TRBJ2-3; 10 nucleotides agree with TRBD2. The CDR3 bases are TGTGCCAGTAGTATAGGGACTAGCGGTTCCACAGATACGCAGTATTTT. Its translation is CASSIGTSGSTDTQYF.